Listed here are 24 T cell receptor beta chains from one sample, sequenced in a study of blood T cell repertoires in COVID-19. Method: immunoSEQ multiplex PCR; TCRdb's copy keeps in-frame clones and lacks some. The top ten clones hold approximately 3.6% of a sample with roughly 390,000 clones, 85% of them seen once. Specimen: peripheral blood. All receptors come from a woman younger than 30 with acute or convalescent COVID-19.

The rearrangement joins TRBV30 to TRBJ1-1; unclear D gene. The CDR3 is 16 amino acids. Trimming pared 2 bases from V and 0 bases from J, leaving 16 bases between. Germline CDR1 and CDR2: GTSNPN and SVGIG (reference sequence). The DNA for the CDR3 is TGTGCCTGGAGTCTTTACCAGGAAGAGTTGAACACTGAAGCTTTCTTT. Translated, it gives CAWSLYQEELNTEAFF.

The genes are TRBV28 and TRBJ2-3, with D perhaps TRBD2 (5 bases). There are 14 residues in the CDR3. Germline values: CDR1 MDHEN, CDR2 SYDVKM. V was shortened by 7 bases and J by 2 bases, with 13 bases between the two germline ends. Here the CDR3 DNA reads TGTGCCAGCACGGGAAATACCAACACAGATACGCAGTATTTT. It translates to CASTGNTNTDTQYF.

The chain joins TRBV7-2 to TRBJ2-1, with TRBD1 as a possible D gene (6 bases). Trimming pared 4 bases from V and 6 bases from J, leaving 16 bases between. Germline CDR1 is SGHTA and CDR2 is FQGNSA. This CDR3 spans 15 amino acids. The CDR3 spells CASSSYILGGNEQFF. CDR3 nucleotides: TGTGCCAGCAGCTCCTACATCTTAGGGGGCAATGAGCAGTTCTTC.

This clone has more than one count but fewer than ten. CDR3 DNA sequence: TGTGCCAGCAGCTTAATCACAGGGGCGAACACTGAAGCTTTCTTT. It specifies CASSLITGANTEAFF. This sequence joins TRBV7-7 and TRBJ1-1, with TRBD1 matching 7 bases. Germline CDR1 is SSHAT and CDR2 is FNYEAQ (reference sequence). V shed 2 bases and J 1 base; nucleotides not matched to a gene: 4. This CDR3 is built from 15 residues.

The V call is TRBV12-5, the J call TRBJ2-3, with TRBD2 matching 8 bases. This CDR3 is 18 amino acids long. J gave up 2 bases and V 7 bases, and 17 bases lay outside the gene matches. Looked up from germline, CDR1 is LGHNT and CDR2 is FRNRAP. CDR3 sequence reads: CASALGGGRKPYTDTQYF. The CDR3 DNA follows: TGTGCTAGTGCCTTAGGAGGCGGGAGGAAGCCGTACACAGATACGCAGTATTTT.

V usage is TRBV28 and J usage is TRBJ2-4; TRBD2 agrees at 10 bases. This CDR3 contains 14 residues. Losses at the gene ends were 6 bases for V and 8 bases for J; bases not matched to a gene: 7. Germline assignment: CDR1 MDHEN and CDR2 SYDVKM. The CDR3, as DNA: TGTGCCAGCAGATTTTCTAGCGGGAGCGACATTCAGTACTTC. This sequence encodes CASRFSSGSDIQYF.

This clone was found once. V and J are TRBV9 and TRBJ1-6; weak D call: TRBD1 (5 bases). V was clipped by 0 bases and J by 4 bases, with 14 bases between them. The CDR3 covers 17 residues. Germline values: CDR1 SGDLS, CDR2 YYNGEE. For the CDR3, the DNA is TGTGCCAGCAGCGTAGGACGGGGGGTTACATATAATTCACCCCTCCACTTT. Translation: CASSVGRGVTYNSPLHF.

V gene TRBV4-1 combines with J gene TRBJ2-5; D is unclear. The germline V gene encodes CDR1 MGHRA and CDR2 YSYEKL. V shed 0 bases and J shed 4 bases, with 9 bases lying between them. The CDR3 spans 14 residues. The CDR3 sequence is CASSQDPHGETQYF. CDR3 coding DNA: TGCGCCAGCAGCCAAGATCCCCACGGAGAGACCCAGTACTTC.

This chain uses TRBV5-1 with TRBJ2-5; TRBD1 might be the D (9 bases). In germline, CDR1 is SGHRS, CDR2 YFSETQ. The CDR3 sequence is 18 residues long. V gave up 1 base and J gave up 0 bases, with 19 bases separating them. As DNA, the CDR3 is TGCGCCAGCAGCTTGCAAACAGGGGGCGGGAGGCACCAAGAGACCCAGTACTTC. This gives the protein CASSLQTGGGRHQETQYF.

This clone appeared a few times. The CDR3 spells CATSRDREGSNSPLHF. The CDR3 coding sequence is TGTGCCACCAGCAGAGACAGGGAGGGAAGTAATTCACCCCTCCACTTT. The chain links TRBV15 to TRBJ1-6; D is possibly TRBD1 (5 bases). The CDR3 loop spans 16 amino acids. V lost 0 bases to trimming and J lost 6 bases, with 12 bases between them. CDR1 is LNHNV and CDR2 is YYDKDF in the germline V gene (reference sequence).

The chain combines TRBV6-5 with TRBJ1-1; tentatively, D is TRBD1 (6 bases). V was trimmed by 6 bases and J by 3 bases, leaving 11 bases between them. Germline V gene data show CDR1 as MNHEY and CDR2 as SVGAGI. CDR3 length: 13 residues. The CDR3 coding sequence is TGTGCCAGCAGGCTACAGGGATACACTGAAGCTTTCTTT. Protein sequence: CASRLQGYTEAFF.

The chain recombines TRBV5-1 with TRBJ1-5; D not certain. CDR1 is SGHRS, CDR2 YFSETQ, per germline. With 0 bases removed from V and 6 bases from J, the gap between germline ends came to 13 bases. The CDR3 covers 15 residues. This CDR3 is CASSLGPGSPQPQHF. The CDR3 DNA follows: TGCGCCAGCAGCTTGGGCCCGGGATCCCCTCAGCCCCAGCATTTT.

CDR3 nucleotide sequence: TGTGCCAGCAGAGCTGAACCAGGGGAGACCCAGTACTTC. Residues: CASRAEPGETQYF. The chain couples TRBV2 to TRBJ2-5, with a tentative D call TRBD1 (5 bases). The germline V gene has CDR1 SNHLY and CDR2 FYNNEI. The CDR3 runs 13 residues. The ends were cut back, 6 bases at V and 5 bases at J, with 13 bases in the middle.

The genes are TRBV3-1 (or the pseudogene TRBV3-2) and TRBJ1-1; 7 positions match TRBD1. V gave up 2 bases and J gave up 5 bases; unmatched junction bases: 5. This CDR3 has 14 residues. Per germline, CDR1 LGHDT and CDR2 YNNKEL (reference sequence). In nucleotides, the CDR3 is TGTGCCAGCAGCCAAAAGGGGGCGGGTACTGAAGCTTTCTTT. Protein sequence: CASSQKGAGTEAFF.

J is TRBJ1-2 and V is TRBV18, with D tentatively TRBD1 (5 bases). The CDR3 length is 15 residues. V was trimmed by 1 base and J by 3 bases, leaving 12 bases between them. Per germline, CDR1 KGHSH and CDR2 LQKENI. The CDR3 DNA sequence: TGTGCCAGCTCACCACTGGAGGGGCCTGACTATGGCTACACCTTC. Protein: CASSPLEGPDYGYTF.

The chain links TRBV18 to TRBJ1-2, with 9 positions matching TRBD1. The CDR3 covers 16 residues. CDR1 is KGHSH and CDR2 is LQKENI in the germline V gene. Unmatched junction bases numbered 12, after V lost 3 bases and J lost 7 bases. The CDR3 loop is CASSPQRTGTGFGYTF. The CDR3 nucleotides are TGTGCCAGCTCACCTCAACGAACCGGGACAGGGTTTGGCTACACCTTC.

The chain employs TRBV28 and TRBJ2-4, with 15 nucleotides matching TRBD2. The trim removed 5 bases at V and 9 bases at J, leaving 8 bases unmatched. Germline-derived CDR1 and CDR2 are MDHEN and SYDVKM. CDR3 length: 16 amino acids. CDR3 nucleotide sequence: TGTGCCAGCAGTCCTCGGACTAGCGGGAGGGTCGGCATTCAGTACTTC. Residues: CASSPRTSGRVGIQYF.

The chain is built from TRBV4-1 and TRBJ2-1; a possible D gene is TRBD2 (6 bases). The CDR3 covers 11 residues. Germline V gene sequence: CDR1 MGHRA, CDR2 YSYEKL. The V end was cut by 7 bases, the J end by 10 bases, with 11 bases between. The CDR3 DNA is TGCGCCAGCAACCGAGGAGGGGAGCAGTTCTTC. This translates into CASNRGGEQFF.

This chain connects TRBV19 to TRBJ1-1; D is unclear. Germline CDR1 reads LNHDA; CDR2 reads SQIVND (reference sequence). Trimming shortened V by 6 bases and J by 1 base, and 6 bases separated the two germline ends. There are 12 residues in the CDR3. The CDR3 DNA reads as TGTGCCAGTAGAAACAGGAACACTGAAGCTTTCTTT. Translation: CASRNRNTEAFF. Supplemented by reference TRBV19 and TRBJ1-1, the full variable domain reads DGGITQSPKYLFRKEGQNVTLSCEQNLNHDAMYWYRQDPGQGLRLIYYSQIVNDFQKGDIAEGYSVSREKKESFPLTVTSAQKNPTAFYLCASRNRNTEAFFGQGTRLTVV.

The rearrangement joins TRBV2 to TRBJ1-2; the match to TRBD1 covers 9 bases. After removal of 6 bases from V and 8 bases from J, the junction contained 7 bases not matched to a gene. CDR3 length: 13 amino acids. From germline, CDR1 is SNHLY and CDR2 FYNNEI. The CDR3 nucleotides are TGTGCCAGCAGCCCTGGACAGGGGTCGGGCTACACCTTC. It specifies CASSPGQGSGYTF.

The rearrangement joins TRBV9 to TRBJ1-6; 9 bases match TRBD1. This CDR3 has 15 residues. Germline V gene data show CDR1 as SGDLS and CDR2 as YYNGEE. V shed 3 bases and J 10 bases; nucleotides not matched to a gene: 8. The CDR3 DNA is TGTGCCAGCAGCGAGGGACAGGGTAAAAAATCACCCCTCCACTTT. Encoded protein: CASSEGQGKKSPLHF.

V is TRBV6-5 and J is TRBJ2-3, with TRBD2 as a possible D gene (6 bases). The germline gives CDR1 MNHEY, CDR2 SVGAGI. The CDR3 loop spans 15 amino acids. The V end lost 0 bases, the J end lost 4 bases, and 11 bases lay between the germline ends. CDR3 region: CASSYSGTWADTQYF. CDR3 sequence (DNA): TGTGCCAGCAGTTACTCGGGGACTTGGGCAGATACGCAGTATTTT.

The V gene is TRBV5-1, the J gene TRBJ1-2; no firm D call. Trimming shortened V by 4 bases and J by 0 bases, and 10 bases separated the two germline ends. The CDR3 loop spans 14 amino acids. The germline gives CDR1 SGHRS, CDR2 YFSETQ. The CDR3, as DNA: TGCGCCAGCAGCGACGACATCCCTAACTATGGCTACACCTTC. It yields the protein CASSDDIPNYGYTF.

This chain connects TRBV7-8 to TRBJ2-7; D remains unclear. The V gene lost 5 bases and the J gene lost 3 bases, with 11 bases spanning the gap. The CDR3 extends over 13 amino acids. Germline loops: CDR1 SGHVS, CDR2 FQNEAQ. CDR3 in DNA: TGTGCCAGCAGCGTCACAGCTCTCTACGAGCAGTACTTC. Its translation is CASSVTALYEQYF.